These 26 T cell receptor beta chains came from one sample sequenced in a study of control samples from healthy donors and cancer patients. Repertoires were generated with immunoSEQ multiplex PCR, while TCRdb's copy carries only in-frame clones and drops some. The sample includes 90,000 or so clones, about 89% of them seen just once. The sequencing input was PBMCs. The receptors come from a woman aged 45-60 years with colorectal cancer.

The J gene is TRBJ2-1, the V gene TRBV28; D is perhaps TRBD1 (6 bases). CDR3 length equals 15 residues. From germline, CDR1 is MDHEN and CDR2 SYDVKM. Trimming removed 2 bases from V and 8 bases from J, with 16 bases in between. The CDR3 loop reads CASSLGQGIGDEQFF. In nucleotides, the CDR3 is TGTGCCAGCAGTTTAGGTCAGGGGATCGGAGATGAGCAGTTCTTC. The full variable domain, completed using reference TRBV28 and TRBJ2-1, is DVKVTQSSRYLVKRTGEKVFLECVQDMDHENMFWYRQDPGLGLRLIYFSYDVKMKEKGDIPEGYSVSREKKERFSLILESASTNQTSMYLCASSLGQGIGDEQFFGPGTRLTVL.

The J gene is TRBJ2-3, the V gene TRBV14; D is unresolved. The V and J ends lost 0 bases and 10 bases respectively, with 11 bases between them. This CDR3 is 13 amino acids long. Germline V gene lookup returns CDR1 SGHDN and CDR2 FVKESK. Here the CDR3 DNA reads TGTGCCAGCAGCCAAGATCCCCGGCCCCCGCAGTATTTT. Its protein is CASSQDPRPPQYF.

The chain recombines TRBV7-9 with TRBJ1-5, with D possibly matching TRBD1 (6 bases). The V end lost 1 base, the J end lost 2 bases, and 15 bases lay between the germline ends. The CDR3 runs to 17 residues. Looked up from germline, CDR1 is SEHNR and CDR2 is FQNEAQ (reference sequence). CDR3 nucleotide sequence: TGTGCCAGCAGCTTAGACCCGAAGGGGGTCCGCAATCAGCCCCAGCATTTT. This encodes CASSLDPKGVRNQPQHF.

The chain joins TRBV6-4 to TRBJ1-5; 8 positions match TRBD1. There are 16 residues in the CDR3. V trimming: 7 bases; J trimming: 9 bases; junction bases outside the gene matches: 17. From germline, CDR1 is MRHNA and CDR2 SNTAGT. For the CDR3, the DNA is TGTGCCAGCACCACTCTTACGGACAGGGCCCCAAGGCCCCAGCATTTT. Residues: CASTTLTDRAPRPQHF.

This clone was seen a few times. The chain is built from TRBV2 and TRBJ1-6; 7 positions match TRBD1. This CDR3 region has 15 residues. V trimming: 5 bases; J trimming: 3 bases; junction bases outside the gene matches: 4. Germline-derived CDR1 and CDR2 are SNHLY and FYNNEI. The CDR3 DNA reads TGTGCCAGCAGTTTACAGGGGAGCTATAATTCACCCCTCCACTTT. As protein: CASSLQGSYNSPLHF.

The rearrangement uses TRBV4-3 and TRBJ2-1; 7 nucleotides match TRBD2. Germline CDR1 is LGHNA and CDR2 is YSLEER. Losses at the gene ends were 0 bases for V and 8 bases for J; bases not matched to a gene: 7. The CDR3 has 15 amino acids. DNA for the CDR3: TGCGCCAGCAGCCAAGAATGGGGGGGGATCTATGAGCAGTTCTTC. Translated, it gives CASSQEWGGIYEQFF.

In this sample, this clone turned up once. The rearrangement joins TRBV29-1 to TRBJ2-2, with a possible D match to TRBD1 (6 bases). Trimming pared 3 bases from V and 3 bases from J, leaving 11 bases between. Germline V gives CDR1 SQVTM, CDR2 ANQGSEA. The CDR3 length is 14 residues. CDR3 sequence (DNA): TGCAGCGTTGAGAGGGGGAGTCACACCGGGGAGCTGTTTTTT. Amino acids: CSVERGSHTGELFF.

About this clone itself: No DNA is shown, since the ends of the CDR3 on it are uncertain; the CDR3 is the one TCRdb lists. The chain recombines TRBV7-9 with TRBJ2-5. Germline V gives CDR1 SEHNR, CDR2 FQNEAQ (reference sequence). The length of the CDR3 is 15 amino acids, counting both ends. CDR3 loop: CASSFGPGQKETQYF.

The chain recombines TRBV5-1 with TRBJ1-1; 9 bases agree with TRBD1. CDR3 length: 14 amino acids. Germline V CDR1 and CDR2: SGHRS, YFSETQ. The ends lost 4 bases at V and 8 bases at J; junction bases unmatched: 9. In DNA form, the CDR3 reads TGCGCCAGCAGCCTATACAGGGGGCAAAGAGAAGCTTTCTTT. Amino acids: CASSLYRGQREAFF.

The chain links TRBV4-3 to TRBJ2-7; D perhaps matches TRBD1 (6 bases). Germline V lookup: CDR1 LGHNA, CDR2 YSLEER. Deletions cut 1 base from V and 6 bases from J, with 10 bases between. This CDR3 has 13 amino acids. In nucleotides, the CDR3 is TGCGCCAGCAGCCAAGTACAGGGCGGCGAGCAGTACGTC. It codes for CASSQVQGGEQYV.

The CDR3 nucleotides are TGTGCCACCAGGCCCCGGGGAGAGACCCAGTACTTC. It translates to CATRPRGETQYF. The rearrangement joins TRBV24-1 to TRBJ2-5, with D possibly TRBD2 on 5 matching bases. The CDR3 spans 12 residues. Per germline, CDR1 KGHDR and CDR2 SFDVKD. The V end lost 7 bases, the J end lost 4 bases, and 9 bases lay between the germline ends.

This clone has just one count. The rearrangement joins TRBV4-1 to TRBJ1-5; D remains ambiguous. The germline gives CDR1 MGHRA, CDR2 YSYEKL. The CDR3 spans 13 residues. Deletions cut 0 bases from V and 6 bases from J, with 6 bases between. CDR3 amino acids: CASSQEGGQPQHF. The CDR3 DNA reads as TGCGCCAGCAGCCAAGAGGGAGGTCAGCCCCAGCATTTT.

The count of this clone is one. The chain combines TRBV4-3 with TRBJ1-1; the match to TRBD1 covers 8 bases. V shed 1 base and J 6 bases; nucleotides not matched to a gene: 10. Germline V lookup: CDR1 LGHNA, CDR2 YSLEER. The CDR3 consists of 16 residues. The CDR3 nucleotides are TGCGCCAGCAGCCAAGGTCAGGGGGCTCCAAACGCTGAAGCTTTCTTT. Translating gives CASSQGQGAPNAEAFF.

Here the CDR3 reads CASSAKGQGDSPLHF. CDR3 bases: TGTGCCAGCAGTGCAAAGGGACAGGGGGATTCACCCCTCCACTTT. V usage is TRBV6-4 and J usage is TRBJ1-6; 11 bases match TRBD1. This CDR3 has 15 amino acids. The J segment lost 8 bases and the V segment lost 4 bases, leaving 4 bases of the junction unmatched. Germline CDR1 MRHNA, CDR2 SNTAGT.

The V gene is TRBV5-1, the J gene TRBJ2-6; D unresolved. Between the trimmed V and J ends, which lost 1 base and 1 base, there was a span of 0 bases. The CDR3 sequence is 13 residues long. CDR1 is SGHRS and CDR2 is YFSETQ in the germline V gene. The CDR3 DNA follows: TGCGCCAGCAGCTTGTCTGGGGCCAACGTCCTGACTTTC. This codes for CASSLSGANVLTF.

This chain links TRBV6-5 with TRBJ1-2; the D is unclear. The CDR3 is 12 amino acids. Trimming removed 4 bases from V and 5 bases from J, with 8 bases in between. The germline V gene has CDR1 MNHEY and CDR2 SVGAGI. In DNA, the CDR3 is TGTGCCAGCAGTTCAGTCAGTTATGGCTACACCTTC. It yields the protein CASSSVSYGYTF.

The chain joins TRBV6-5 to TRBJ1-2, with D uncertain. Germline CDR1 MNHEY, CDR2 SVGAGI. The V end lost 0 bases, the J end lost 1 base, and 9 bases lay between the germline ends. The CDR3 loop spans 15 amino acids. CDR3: CASSYSSIYNYGYTF. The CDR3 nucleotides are TGTGCCAGCAGTTACTCGAGCATCTATAACTATGGCTACACCTTC.

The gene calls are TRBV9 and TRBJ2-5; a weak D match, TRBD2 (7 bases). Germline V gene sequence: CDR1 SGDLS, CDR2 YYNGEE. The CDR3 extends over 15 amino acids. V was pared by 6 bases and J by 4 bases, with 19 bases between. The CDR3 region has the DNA TGTGCCAGCACCATAGGGGGGGCCAACGGAGAGACCCAGTACTTC. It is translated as CASTIGGANGETQYF.

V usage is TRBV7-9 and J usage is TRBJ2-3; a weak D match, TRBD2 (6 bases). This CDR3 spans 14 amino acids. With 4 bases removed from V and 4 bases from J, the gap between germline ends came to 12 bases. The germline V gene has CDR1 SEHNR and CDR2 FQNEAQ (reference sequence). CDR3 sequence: CASSWDWAPDTQYF. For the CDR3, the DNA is TGTGCCAGCAGCTGGGACTGGGCCCCAGATACGCAGTATTTT.

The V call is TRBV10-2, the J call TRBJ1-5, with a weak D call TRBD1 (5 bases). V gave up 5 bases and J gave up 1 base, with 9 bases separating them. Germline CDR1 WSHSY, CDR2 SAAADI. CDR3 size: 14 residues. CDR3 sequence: CASSTGLSNQPQHF. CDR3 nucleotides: TGCGCCAGCAGTACGGGACTAAGCAATCAGCCCCAGCATTTT.

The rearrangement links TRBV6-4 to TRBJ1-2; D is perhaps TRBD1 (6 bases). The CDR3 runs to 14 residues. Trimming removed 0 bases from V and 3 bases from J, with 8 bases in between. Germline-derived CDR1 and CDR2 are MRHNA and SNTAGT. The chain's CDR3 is CASSDSAGDYGYTF. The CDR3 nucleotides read TGTGCCAGCAGTGACTCGGCAGGGGACTATGGCTACACCTTC.

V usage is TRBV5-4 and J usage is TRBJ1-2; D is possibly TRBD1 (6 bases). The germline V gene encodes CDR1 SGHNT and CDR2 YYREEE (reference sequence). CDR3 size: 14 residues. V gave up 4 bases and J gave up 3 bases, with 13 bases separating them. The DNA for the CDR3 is TGTGCCAGCAGCGCGGGGGGCGCGGACTATGGCTACACCTTC. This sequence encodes CASSAGGADYGYTF.

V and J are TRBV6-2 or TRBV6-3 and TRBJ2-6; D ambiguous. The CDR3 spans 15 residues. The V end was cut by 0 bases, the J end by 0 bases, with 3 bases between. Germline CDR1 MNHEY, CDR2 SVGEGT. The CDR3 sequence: CASSYSDSGANVLTF. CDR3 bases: TGTGCCAGCAGTTACTCCGACTCTGGGGCCAACGTCCTGACTTTC.

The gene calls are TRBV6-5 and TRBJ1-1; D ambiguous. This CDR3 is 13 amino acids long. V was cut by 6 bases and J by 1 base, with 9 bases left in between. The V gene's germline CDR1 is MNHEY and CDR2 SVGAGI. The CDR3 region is CASSSMENTEAFF. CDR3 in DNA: TGTGCCAGCAGCTCGATGGAGAACACTGAAGCTTTCTTT.

The CDR3 nucleotides are TGTGCCAGCAGCCGCAAACGGGACAGGGCCCTCTACACCTTC. It encodes CASSRKRDRALYTF. V is TRBV27 and J is TRBJ1-2; 9 bases are shared with TRBD1. The CDR3 extends over 14 amino acids. The V segment lost 6 bases and the J segment 10 bases; nucleotides outside the gene matches: 12. In germline, CDR1 is MNHEY, CDR2 SMNVEV (reference sequence).

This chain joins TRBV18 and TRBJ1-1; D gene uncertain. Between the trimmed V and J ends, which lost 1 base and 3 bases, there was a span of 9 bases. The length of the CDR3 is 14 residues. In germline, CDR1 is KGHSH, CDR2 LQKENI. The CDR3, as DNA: TGTGCCAGCTCACCACTAGAAAGGGACACTGAAGCTTTCTTT. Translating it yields CASSPLERDTEAFF.